This TCR beta chain was sequenced for a study of cytomegalovirus exposure and HLA in healthy donors. Primers included in the PCR were 60 Vbeta and 13 Jbeta primers. Here immunoSEQ multiplex PCR was the method, and the copy in TCRdb shows in-frame clones only, minus some. Its table lists some 180,000 clones. The CDR3 totals 15 residues. Trimming took 6 bases from V and 6 from J; bases not matched to a gene: 13. Germline V gene data show CDR1 as MNHEY and CDR2 as SMNVEV (reference sequence). This clonotype originated in a man aged 30 to 39 in good health and CMV-seronegative. The material sequenced was PBMCs. The chain carries TRBV27 and TRBJ2-7, with 8 bases lining up with TRBD1. The DNA of the CDR3 is TGTGCCAGCAGGCTCCGACCCCGGACAGGGTCCGAGCAGTACTTC. It yields the protein CASRLRPRTGSEQYF.